Listed below are T cell receptor beta chains from one sample, sequenced in a study of T cells in Graves' hyperthyroidism and ophthalmopathy. TCRdb independently ran MiXCR on the multiplex PCR reads; one entry per CDR3 protein. The sample records about 740,000 distinct CDR3 sequences, 11% to 15% being singletons. Specimen: blood. The receptors derive from a woman aged 18 to 35 with Graves' hyperthyroidism. CDR3s include the opening cysteine and the closing phenylalanine or tryptophan. A D gene is named only where the DNA matches it firmly. The size field is filled for only some rows; it gives once, few, many or a size class.

- many TRBJ2-7 TRBV11-1 TGTGCCAGCAGCTTAGGTCCCCAAACGAACTCCTACGAGCAGTACTTC CASSLGPQTNSYEQYF
- - TRBJ1-5 TRBV20-1 TGCAGTGCTATCGTATCAACTTTGGGGCCCCAGCATTTT CSAIVSTLGPQHF
- - TRBJ2-5 TRBV5-1 TGCGCCAGCAGCTTGGTGGGGAGAGAGACCCAGTACTTC CASSLVGRETQYF
- many TRBJ1-1 TRBV2 TGTGCCAGCAGACTAGGGGGGTCTGGCACTGAAGCTTTCTTT CASRLGGSGTEAFF
- - TRBJ2-2 TRBV10-3 TGTGCCATCAGTGATGGGAACACCGGGGAGCTGTTTTTT CAISDGNTGELFF
- many TRBJ1-1 TRBV28 TGTGCCAGCTGTTTCGGGGACACGTACACTGAAGCTTTCTTT CASCFGDTYTEAFF
- many TRBJ2-4 TRBV11-2 TGTGCCAGCAGCTCTCTCCGGCGGGCGACACCACTAGCCAAAAACATTCAGTACTTC CASSSLRRATPLAKNIQYF
TRBD2 many TRBJ2-1 TRBV18 TGTGCCAGCTCCTCGGGAACTAGCGGGAATGCTGAGCAGTTCTTC CASSSGTSGNAEQFF
- many TRBJ2-1 TRBV20-1 TGCAGTGCGCTCCGGGACATCTACAATGAGCAGTTCTTC CSALRDIYNEQFF
- few TRBJ2-5 TRBV28 TGTGCCATCAAGGGAGGGGGCGCGGGGCAAGAGACCCAGTACTTC CAIKGGGAGQETQYF
TRBD2 many TRBJ2-1 TRBV6-1 TGTGCCAGCAGTTTGTTAGCGGGAGCTCGTGAGCAGTTCTTC CASSLLAGAREQFF
- few TRBJ1-2 TRBV18 TGTGCCAGCTCACCCGTCCAGAGGAGGGCTAACTATGGCTACACCTTC CASSPVQRRANYGYTF
- many TRBJ2-1 TRBV7-9 TGTGCCAGCAGCGACAGAGAGCGGGCGAACAATGAGCAGTTCTTC CASSDRERANNEQFF
TRBD1 many TRBJ1-3 TRBV30 TGTGCCTGGAGTGGGAGGGGGCGAAACACCATATATTTT CAWSGRGRNTIYF
TRBD1 - TRBJ2-7 TRBV7-2 TGTGCCAGCAGCTACTCTCGGGACAGGGGGATCTACGAGCAGTACTTC CASSYSRDRGIYEQYF
TRBD1 many TRBJ1-6 TRBV20-1 TGCAGTGCTCTTCTGACAGGGACGAATTCACCCCTCCACTTT CSALLTGTNSPLHF
- many TRBJ2-7 TRBV28 TGTGCCAGCAGTTTCGGCCTCGGGGGCGGCTACGAGCAGTACTTC CASSFGLGGGYEQYF
- - TRBJ2-2 TRBV10-1 TGCGCCAGCAGTGAGTTCCGGACCTCAGCGAACACCGGGGAGCTGTTTTTT CASSEFRTSANTGELFF
- few TRBJ2-5 TRBV5-1 TGCGCCAGCAGCCCCTTAATTACTGGGGGGGAGACCCAGTACTTC CASSPLITGGETQYF
- - TRBJ2-2 TRBV12-3/TRBV12-4 TGTGCCAGCACCGGCCGGGACTTTTCCACCGGGGAGCTGTTTTTT CASTGRDFSTGELFF
TRBD1 few TRBJ1-6 TRBV7-3 TGTGCCAGCAGCCCAGGGGGCGACTATAATTCACCCCTCCACTTT CASSPGGDYNSPLHF
- - TRBJ2-7 TRBV4-1 TGCGCCAGCAGCCAAGACCCGGGACGGGATCTCGAGCAGTACTTC CASSQDPGRDLEQYF
TRBD1 many TRBJ1-4 TRBV7-9 TGTGCCAGCAGCTTGGGACAGTCCGCAACTAATGAAAAACTGTTTTTT CASSLGQSATNEKLFF
- - TRBJ2-3 TRBV29-1 TGCAGCTCGGACAGAGGCACAGATACGCAGTATTTT CSSDRGTDTQYF
- - TRBJ2-1 TRBV7-2 TGTGCCAGCAGCCCATCCGGGACCAGCGGTTACAATGAGCAGTTCTTC CASSPSGTSGYNEQFF